The 8 T cell receptor beta chains in this list originate from one sample, sequenced in a study of beta chain features in type 1 diabetes. Their specific antigens are unknown. Study results and limitations: All four CD4+ subsets from Type 1 diabetes patients carried moderately but significantly shorter TCRB CDR3s.

The isolated RNA, all of it, was reverse transcribed, so expressed TCRB transcripts were what got sequenced. TCRdb's copy holds only in-frame clones and misses some; the assay was immunoSEQ multiplex PCR. The sample consists of around 650,000 clones, about an eighth of them appearing once. The sequenced sample was naive CD4+ T cells from blood. Source of these receptors: a man aged 25 to 40 with type 1 diabetes.

The chain links TRBV7-2 to TRBJ2-3; D not resolved. V was trimmed by 5 bases and J by 0 bases, leaving 18 bases between them. Germline assignment: CDR1 SGHTA and CDR2 FQGNSA. There are 17 residues in the CDR3. In DNA form, the CDR3 reads TGTGCCAGCAGCCCCTGGCTCTCAGTTCCCAGCACAGATACGCAGTATTTT. Translation: CASSPWLSVPSTDTQYF.

This clone has only a few counts. The chain employs TRBV30 and TRBJ2-6, with D tentatively TRBD1 or TRBD2 (5 bases each). Germline-derived CDR1 and CDR2 are GTSNPN and SVGIG (reference sequence). Trimming pared 7 bases from V and 0 bases from J, leaving 16 bases between. This CDR3 is 16 amino acids long. In DNA, the CDR3 is TGTGCCTCCGCAGGGAGAGGAAGCTCTGGGGCCAACGTCCTGACTTTC. Its translation: CASAGRGSSGANVLTF.

The genes are TRBV7-9 and TRBJ2-1; no clear D. The germline gives CDR1 SEHNR, CDR2 FQNEAQ (reference sequence). This CDR3 region has 14 residues. Deletions cut 5 bases from V and 6 bases from J, with 14 bases between. CDR3 bases: TGTGCCAGCAGCCCCGGACCACGCCCCAATGAGCAGTTCTTC. Protein sequence: CASSPGPRPNEQFF. Together with reference TRBV7-9 and TRBJ2-1, the CDR3 gives the full variable domain: DTGVSQNPRHKITKRGQNVTFRCDPISEHNRLYWYRQTLGQGPEFLTYFQNEAQLEKSRLLSDRFSAERPKGSFSTLEIQRTEQGDSAMYLCASSPGPRPNEQFFGPGTRLTVL.

The chain has TRBV11-2 and TRBJ2-7; the match to TRBD2 covers 9 bases. V lost 5 bases and J lost 6; bases outside the gene matches: 11. From germline, CDR1 is SGHAT and CDR2 FQNNGV. This CDR3 is 15 amino acids long. The CDR3 DNA reads as TGTGCCAGCAGCACACGAGCGGGGGGCACCAGCGAGCAGTACTTC. Its translation: CASSTRAGGTSEQYF.

This clone was seen a handful of times. The chain carries TRBV4-2 and TRBJ1-6; 9 bases fit TRBD1. The CDR3 has 15 amino acids. Germline trimming cut 5 bases from V and 6 bases from J; bases unmatched to any gene: 5. Germline V gene data show CDR1 as LGHNA and CDR2 as YNFKEQ. The CDR3 reads CASSEWDRVNSPLHF. The DNA of the CDR3 is TGTGCCAGCAGCGAATGGGACAGGGTTAATTCACCCCTCCACTTT.

V is TRBV7-8 and J is TRBJ1-2; 8 bases agree with TRBD1. Germline values: CDR1 SGHVS, CDR2 FQNEAQ. Losses at the gene ends were 3 bases for V and 3 bases for J; bases not matched to a gene: 0. CDR3 length: 13 residues. In DNA form, the CDR3 reads TGTGCCAGCAGCTTGGGACAGGACTATGGCTACACCTTC. Translation gives CASSLGQDYGYTF.

The table lists this clone with a few counts. An end of the junction does not agree with germline; a read error may underlie this. The rearrangement uses TRBV7-7 and TRBJ1-5, with 9 nucleotides matching TRBD1. Germline values: CDR1 SSHAT, CDR2 FNYEAQ (reference sequence). The CDR3 is 15 residues long. CDR3 amino acids: CASSAGQGSNQPQHF. CDR3 nucleotides: TGTGCTAGCAGCGCCGGACAGGGGAGCAATCAGCCCCAGCATTTT.

V usage is TRBV10-3 and J usage is TRBJ2-5, with D perhaps TRBD2 (5 bases). The CDR3 has 12 amino acids. From germline, CDR1 is ENHRY and CDR2 SYGVKD. V lost 11 bases to trimming and J lost 2 bases, with 12 bases between them. CDR3: CAATSQQETQYF. CDR3 DNA sequence: TGTGCCGCCACTAGTCAGCAAGAGACCCAGTACTTC.